The sequence of this TCR beta chain was determined in a study of cytomegalovirus exposure and HLA in healthy donors. Findings of the study overall: In a later analysis, TCR beta V- and J-gene trimming showed a link to a missense DCLRE1C variant. As was reported, the HLA-A and HLA-B alleles of most subjects were accurately predicted from TCR beta sequences. Several V segments, TRBV6-2 and TRBV6-3 among them, could not be told apart and were dropped. Later analysis suggested most CMV-associated TCR beta chains were HLA-restricted.

PCR amplification relied on 60 Vbeta primers (plus 13 Jbeta primers). TCRdb's table, derived via immunoSEQ multiplex PCR, lists solely in-frame clones and lacks some. The profile covers 150,000 to 200,000 clones, with approximately 80% appearing a single time and under 5% taken by the ten largest. The germline gives CDR1 MDHEN, CDR2 SYDVKM. Trimming cost V 7 bases and J 2 bases; bases outside gene matches: 9. The CDR3 extends over 15 amino acids. For this clone: Its matching antigen is unknown.

The J gene is TRBJ2-5, the V gene TRBV28; 8 nucleotides align to TRBD2. The source of this sequence is a woman aged 45-65 years in good health and CMV-seropositive. The specimen sequenced was PBMCs. CDR3 in amino acids: CASMPKRETQETQYF. For the CDR3, the DNA is TGTGCCAGCATGCCTAAGCGGGAGACACAAGAGACCCAGTACTTC. Full variable domain (remainder filled in from reference TRBV28 and TRBJ2-5): DVKVTQSSRYLVKRTGEKVFLECVQDMDHENMFWYRQDPGLGLRLIYFSYDVKMKEKGDIPEGYSVSREKKERFSLILESASTNQTSMYLCASMPKRETQETQYFGPGTRLLVL.